A selection of T cell receptor beta chains follows, all from one sample in a study of blood T cells in healthy people across ages. In TCRdb, the 5' RACE reads were re-called with MiXCR into one record per CDR3 protein. The data contain 1.6 million or so distinct CDR3 sequences, roughly 32% of them seen just once; the ten biggest clones take up around 10%. Sequenced input: blood. The receptors were sampled from a woman aged 25 to 39 in good health. The CDR3 runs from the conserved cysteine through the conserved F or W. Fields, in order: V gene, J gene, D gene, clone size, CDR3 DNA, CDR3 protein. A D gene is named only where the DNA matches it firmly. Not all rows give a size; the values are once, few, many and, for expanded clones, a class.

>TRBV11-1|TRBJ2-7|-|-
TGTGCCAGCAGCTTAGCGGCGGACACGACTTCCCACTACGAGCAGTACTTC
CASSLAADTTSHYEQYF
>TRBV28|TRBJ2-5|-|-
TGTGCCAGCAGTTTAAGGACAGAAATCAGCCAAGAGACCCAGTACTTC
CASSLRTEISQETQYF
>TRBV28|TRBJ2-7|-|-
TGTGCCAGCAGCCCCCCAAAAGGGGATCCGTACTTC
CASSPPKGDPYF
>TRBV28|TRBJ2-2|TRBD1|-
TGTGCCAGCTCGACAGGGACGAACACCGGGGAGCTGTTTTTT
CASSTGTNTGELFF
>TRBV12-5|TRBJ2-7|TRBD2|-
TGTGCTAGTGGTTTGGTACGGGGGGAGGGCTACGAGCAGTACTTC
CASGLVRGEGYEQYF
>TRBV25-1|TRBJ1-1|-|-
TGTGCCAGCAGTGACGGACATTTTGAAGCTTTCTTT
CASSDGHFEAFF
>TRBV7-3|TRBJ2-4|TRBD2|-
TGTGCCAGCAGCATCTCCGGTAATAGCGGGGGCGACATTCAGTACTTC
CASSISGNSGGDIQYF
>TRBV6-2/TRBV6-3|TRBJ2-5|-|few
TGTGCCAGCAGCTTCCCGGACGCACAAAGGACCCAGTACTTC
CASSFPDAQRTQYF
>TRBV5-1|TRBJ2-7|TRBD2|few
TGCGCCAGCAGCTTCGGCCTTGGGGGGGGACCCACCGAGCAGTACTTC
CASSFGLGGGPTEQYF
>TRBV4-2|TRBJ1-1|-|-
TGTGCCAGCAGCCAAGATTCCAAGAACACTGAAGCTTTCTTT
CASSQDSKNTEAFF
>TRBV15|TRBJ2-1|-|-
TGTGCCACCAGCAGAGCCCGACTAGGGAAATACAATGAGCAGTTCTTC
CATSRARLGKYNEQFF
>TRBV27|TRBJ2-1|TRBD2|-
TGTGCCAGCATTCCGCTAGCGGGGAGATCCTACAATGAGCAGTTCTTC
CASIPLAGRSYNEQFF
>TRBV7-9|TRBJ2-7|-|many
TGTGCCAGCAGCAGCCAGGGTTTATCCTACGAGCAGTACTTC
CASSSQGLSYEQYF
>TRBV20-1|TRBJ2-1|-|-
TGCAGTGGGGACGGGAGCTCCTACAATGAGCAGTTCTTC
CSGDGSSYNEQFF
>TRBV9|TRBJ2-3|-|few
TGTGCCAGCACCTCAGACGGGCTGAGCACAGATACGCAGTATTTT
CASTSDGLSTDTQYF
>TRBV27|TRBJ2-7|TRBD2|few
TGTGCCAGCAGGAGAGCGGGAGGGCCCTCCTACGAGCAGTACTTC
CASRRAGGPSYEQYF
>TRBV2|TRBJ2-4|-|-
TGTGCCAGCAGTGAAGACAGGGAGGGGGAGCAGTACTTC
CASSEDREGEQYF
>TRBV30|TRBJ2-3|TRBD1|-
TGTGCCTGGAGTAAGCAGGGGGCGGGTACGCAGTATTTT
CAWSKQGAGTQYF
>TRBV27|TRBJ2-1|-|few
TGTGCCAGCAGTCCCCCAGCCTCCAATGAGCAGTTCTTC
CASSPPASNEQFF
>TRBV27|TRBJ2-1|TRBD2|-
TGTGCCAGCAGTACAGATCTGCCTACTAGCGGGAGGGTGGGTGAGCAGTTCTTC
CASSTDLPTSGRVGEQFF
>TRBV7-8|TRBJ2-7|TRBD2|few
TGTGCCAGCAGCTTAGCTGGGACTAGCGGGATCTACGAGCAGTACTTC
CASSLAGTSGIYEQYF
>TRBV6-2/TRBV6-3|TRBJ1-1|-|-
TGTGCCAGCAGCCACACCCCGCTAGCTGAAGCTTTCTTT
CASSHTPLAEAFF
>TRBV7-6|TRBJ2-2|-|-
TGTGCCAGCAGCCGGCCGTTCGGGGAGCTGTTTTTT
CASSRPFGELFF
>TRBV6-2/TRBV6-3|TRBJ2-1|TRBD2|few
TGTGCCAGCATCAAAGGGGCGGGAGGGACCTACAATGAGCAGTTCTTC
CASIKGAGGTYNEQFF
>TRBV29-1|TRBJ2-2|-|many
TGCAGCGTTGACGGGCCCAGCACCGCTAGGACCGGGGAGCTGTTTTTT
CSVDGPSTARTGELFF
>TRBV5-6|TRBJ1-1|TRBD1|few
TGTGCCAGCAGCTTGGCCGGCGACAGGGGGGCCACTGAAGCTTTCTTT
CASSLAGDRGATEAFF
>TRBV4-1|TRBJ1-2|-|-
TGCGCCAGCAGCCAGGTATCCAACCCGGGGAACTATGGCTACACCTTC
CASSQVSNPGNYGYTF
>TRBV6-5|TRBJ2-1|TRBD2|few
TGTGCCAGCAGTTACTCAGGGACTAGCGGCTCCTACAATGAGCAGTTCTTC
CASSYSGTSGSYNEQFF
>TRBV4-1|TRBJ2-7|TRBD1|many
TGCGCCAGCAGCCAAGGTTGGGGACAGGGTGGTTACGAGCAGTACTTC
CASSQGWGQGGYEQYF
>TRBV20-1|TRBJ2-1|-|few
TGCAGTGCTAGAGATTTTTTAAGGTTGGGCGATGAGCAGTTCTTC
CSARDFLRLGDEQFF
>TRBV5-4|TRBJ2-7|TRBD2|-
TGTGCCAGCAGCAGCGGACTAGCGGGGTTTCAGGACGAGCAGTACTTC
CASSSGLAGFQDEQYF
>TRBV7-3|TRBJ2-7|TRBD1|-
TGTGCCAGCAGCTTACGATCAGGGGGACACGAGCAGTACTTC
CASSLRSGGHEQYF
>TRBV10-3|TRBJ1-6|TRBD1|few
TGTGCCATCAGTGACTCGACAGGGAGCTCCTATAATTCACCCCTCCACTTT
CAISDSTGSSYNSPLHF
>TRBV4-2|TRBJ2-1|TRBD2|few
TGTGCCAGCAGCCCAAGAGTAACTAGCGGGGGAGACAATGAGCAGTTCTTC
CASSPRVTSGGDNEQFF
>TRBV7-7|TRBJ2-3|TRBD2|-
TGTGCCAGCAGCCTAAGGACTAGCGGGTCCCGCCCAGATACGCAGTATTTT
CASSLRTSGSRPDTQYF
>TRBV6-1|TRBJ2-1|-|-
TGTGCCAGCAGTGAATGGGTGGGAGGCCCCTACAATGAGCAGTTCTTC
CASSEWVGGPYNEQFF
>TRBV2|TRBJ1-5|-|few
TGTGCCAGCAGAGCCCAGGGGTATCAGCCCCAGCATTTT
CASRAQGYQPQHF
>TRBV12-3/TRBV12-4|TRBJ2-2|-|few
TGTGCCAGCAGGTCAACCGGGAAGAACACCGGGGAGCTGTTTTTT
CASRSTGKNTGELFF
>TRBV20-1|TRBJ2-2|TRBD2|-
TGCACCTCTCCTAGCGGGAGCATCACCGGGGAGCTGTTTTTT
CTSPSGSITGELFF
>TRBV12-3/TRBV12-4|TRBJ2-3|-|-
TGTGCCAGCAGTGGGGTAGGGGGTGCAGATACGCAGTATTTT
CASSGVGGADTQYF
>TRBV2|TRBJ2-3|-|few
TGTGCCCGCCTTTTGGGAGATACGCAGTATTTT
CARLLGDTQYF
>TRBV6-2/TRBV6-3|TRBJ2-7|-|-
TGTGCCAGCAGTCCTTTAGCGCCAGCATTCTCTTACGAGCAGTACTTC
CASSPLAPAFSYEQYF
>TRBV12-5|TRBJ2-1|TRBD2|-
TGTGCTAGTGGTTTGAAGGGTTTGGCGGGAGGGCCGGGGGAGCAGTTCTTC
CASGLKGLAGGPGEQFF
>TRBV9|TRBJ2-3|-|many
TGTGCCAGCAGCGTAGTTACAGATACGCAGTATTTT
CASSVVTDTQYF